This T cell receptor (beta chain) was profiled in a study of OX40 agonist ivuxolimab in advanced cancers. Study summary: Participants, 70% to 90% male, averaged roughly 55 years of age, ranging from about 20 to 79.

The table lists this clone with a count of one. Antigen unknown. V was shortened by 6 bases and J by 5 bases, with 20 bases between the two germline ends. CDR3 size: 15 residues. Germline V gene data show CDR1 as MDHEN and CDR2 as SYDVKM. Findings of the study overall: On average, CD8+ T cells had more expanded clones than CD4+. CD4+ and CD8+ blood T cells expanded clonally by week 6 at 0.1 to 3.0 mg/kg.

Generated by immunoSEQ multiplex PCR, the TCRdb table keeps only in-frame clones and is missing some. This table holds about 94,000 clones, around 94% found once. This chain joins TRBV28 and TRBJ2-7; a weak D match, TRBD2 (9 bases). This TCR was recovered from an adult with an advanced solid tumor such as melanoma, head and neck, liver or kidney cancer. Sequencing used CD4+ or CD8+ T cells sorted from blood, obtained in a trial of the OX40 agonist ivuxolimab. In DNA, the CDR3 is TGTGCCAGCAGCCAGGGGGCTAGCGGGAACCACGAGCAGTACTTC. Translated: CASSQGASGNHEQYF.